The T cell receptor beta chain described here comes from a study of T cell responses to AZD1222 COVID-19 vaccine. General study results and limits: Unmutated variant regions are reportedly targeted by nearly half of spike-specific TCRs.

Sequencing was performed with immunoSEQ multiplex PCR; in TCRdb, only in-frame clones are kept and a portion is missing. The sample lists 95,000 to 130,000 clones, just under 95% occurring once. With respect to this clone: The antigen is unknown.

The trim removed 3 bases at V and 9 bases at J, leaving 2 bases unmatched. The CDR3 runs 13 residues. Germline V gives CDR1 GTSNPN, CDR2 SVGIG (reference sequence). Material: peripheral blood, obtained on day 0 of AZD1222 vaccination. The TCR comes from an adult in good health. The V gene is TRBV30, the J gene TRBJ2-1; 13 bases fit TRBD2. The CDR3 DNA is TGTGCCTGGAGGACTAGCGGGAGGTTTGAGCAGTTCTTC. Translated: CAWRTSGRFEQFF.